Listed below are T cell receptor beta chains from one sample, sequenced in a study of shared clonotypes between healthy human individuals. The data were produced by immunoSEQ multiplex PCR, yet TCRdb's version contains in-frame clones alone and is incomplete. The sample holds about 870,000 clones, 80% to 95% seen once. Sequencing used naive CD8+ T cells sorted from blood. The origin of the receptors is a man aged 25 to 45 in good health. Both conserved end residues are part of each CDR3. Fields, in order: J gene, V gene, D gene, clone size, CDR3 DNA, CDR3 protein. A D gene is named only where the DNA matches it firmly. Only part of the rows carry a size: once, few, many, or a class if the clone is expanded.

TRBJ2-1	TRBV11-3	TRBD2	-	TGTGCCAGCAGCTCTAGGTTAGCGGGAGGGATTTTCGGAGAGCAGTTCTTC	CASSSRLAGGIFGEQFF
TRBJ2-7	TRBV4-3	-	-	TGCGCCAGCAGCCTAACCGACGGCTACGAGCAGTACTTC	CASSLTDGYEQYF
TRBJ2-1	TRBV2	TRBD2	-	TGTGCCAGTATGCTGGGACTAGCCGTTTACAATGAGCAGTTCTTC	CASMLGLAVYNEQFF
TRBJ1-4	TRBV5-5	-	once	TGTGCCAGCAGCGGCGACGAGGTCGGGCGCCCCAATGAAAAACTGTTTTTT	CASSGDEVGRPNEKLFF
TRBJ2-5	TRBV7-8	TRBD2	-	TGTGCCAGCAGCCCTTGGGGGGGGACGGGGGAGACCCAGTACTTC	CASSPWGGTGETQYF
TRBJ2-1	TRBV29-1	-	-	TGCAGCGGCCGGGACACCTCCTACAATGAGCAGTTCTTC	CSGRDTSYNEQFF
TRBJ2-1	TRBV11-2	TRBD2	-	TGTGCCAGCAGCTTGGGACTAGCGGGAGAGTTGTACAATGAGCAGTTCTTC	CASSLGLAGELYNEQFF
TRBJ2-7	TRBV28	TRBD1	once	TGTGCCAGCAGCCCAAACTGGACAGGCGCCTACGAGCAGTACTTC	CASSPNWTGAYEQYF
TRBJ2-1	TRBV27	-	-	TGTGCCAGCACCAATCCGGGACCCTTAAACAATGAGCAGTTCTTC	CASTNPGPLNNEQFF
TRBJ2-2	TRBV19	TRBD2	-	TGTGCCAGCTCTAGCGGGAGGTTGGCAGGGGAGCTGTTTTTT	CASSSGRLAGELFF
TRBJ2-5	TRBV29-1	-	-	TGCAGCGTTGAAGATCGAGATTCGGGAGAAGAGACCCAGTACTTC	CSVEDRDSGEETQYF
TRBJ2-5	TRBV7-8	-	-	TGTGCCAGCAGCTTATTCCCCCCGAGTGCGTCCCGCAGGGAAGAGACCCAGTACTTC	CASSLFPPSASRREETQYF
TRBJ2-3	TRBV28	TRBD2	-	TGTGCCAGCAGTTTATGGGCGGGACTAGCGGGAAAAAGCACAGATACGCAGTATTTT	CASSLWAGLAGKSTDTQYF
TRBJ2-1	TRBV27	TRBD2	-	TGTGCCAGCATGTTAGCGGGAGAGGTTTACAATGAGCAGTTCTTC	CASMLAGEVYNEQFF